Described below is a single TCR beta chain sequence and its context. What it binds is not known. This sample was taken from a study of cytomegalovirus exposure and HLA in healthy donors. The primer mix had 60 Vbeta and 13 Jbeta primers. TCRdb keeps only in-frame clones here, not all; method: immunoSEQ multiplex PCR. The sample consists of 110,000 or so clones, roughly 8.6% of them appearing once. The CDR3 covers 14 residues. From germline, CDR1 is LNHDA and CDR2 SQIVND (reference sequence). V lost 3 bases, J lost 4 bases, and 12 bases lay in between. Points from the study as a whole: As was reported, the HLA-A and HLA-B alleles of most subjects were accurately predicted from TCR beta sequences. Some V segments could not be told apart, so they were left out, TRBV6-2 and TRBV6-3 among them. It was likely that a cluster of highly shared sequence variants was a sequencing artifact.

The source material was PBMCs. V is TRBV19 and J is TRBJ1-1; no definite D call. This sequence was found in a woman in her thirties or forties in good health and CMV-seropositive. As DNA, the CDR3 is TGTGCCAGTAGTATCGGCAGGTTGCCCACTGAAGCTTTCTTT. It translates to CASSIGRLPTEAFF.